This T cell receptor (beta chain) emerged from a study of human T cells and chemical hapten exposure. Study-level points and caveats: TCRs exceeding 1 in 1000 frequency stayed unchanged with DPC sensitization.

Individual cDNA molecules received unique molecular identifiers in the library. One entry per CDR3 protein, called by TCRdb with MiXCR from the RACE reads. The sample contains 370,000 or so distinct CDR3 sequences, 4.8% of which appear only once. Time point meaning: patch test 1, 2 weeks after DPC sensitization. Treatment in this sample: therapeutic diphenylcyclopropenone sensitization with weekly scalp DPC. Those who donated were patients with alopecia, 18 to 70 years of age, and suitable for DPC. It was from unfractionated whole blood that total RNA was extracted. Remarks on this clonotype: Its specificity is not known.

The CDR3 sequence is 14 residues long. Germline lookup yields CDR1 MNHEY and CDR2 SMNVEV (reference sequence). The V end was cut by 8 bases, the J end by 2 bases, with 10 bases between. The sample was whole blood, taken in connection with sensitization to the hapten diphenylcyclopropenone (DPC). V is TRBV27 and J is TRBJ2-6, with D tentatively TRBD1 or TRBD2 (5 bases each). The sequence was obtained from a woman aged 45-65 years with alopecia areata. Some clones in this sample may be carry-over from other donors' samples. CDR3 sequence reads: CASSWGPGANVLTF. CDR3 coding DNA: TGTGCCAGCTCTTGGGGACCTGGGGCCAACGTCCTGACTTTC.